The 18 T cell receptor beta chains below come from one sample, sequenced in a study of cytomegalovirus exposure and HLA in healthy donors. Profiled with immunoSEQ multiplex PCR; TCRdb holds only in-frame clones, not every one. Of 100,000 to 150,000 clones in the sample, over 90% were seen once. Sequencing was performed on PBMCs. The receptor set was obtained from a young woman in good health and CMV-seronegative.

J is TRBJ1-1 and V is TRBV7-9; unclear D gene. Trimming removed 5 bases at V and 10 bases at J, with 17 bases between. Germline V gene lookup returns CDR1 SEHNR and CDR2 FQNEAQ (reference sequence). This CDR3 has 13 residues. CDR3 sequence (DNA): TGTGCCAGCAGCCGCCCCACTCCCGGCGGAGCTTTCTTT. Translated, it gives CASSRPTPGGAFF.

The rearrangement joins TRBV29-1 to TRBJ2-3; weak D call: TRBD2 (5 bases). In germline, CDR1 is SQVTM, CDR2 ANQGSEA. The CDR3 has 17 amino acids. V lost 6 bases and J 2 bases, leaving 24 bases between the germline ends. DNA for the CDR3: TGCAGCGTGAACCCGGGATACGCTGGGATCACCACAGATACGCAGTATTTT. It yields the protein CSVNPGYAGITTDTQYF.

J is TRBJ2-5 and V is TRBV9; perhaps TRBD2 as D (6 bases). Between the trimmed V and J ends, which lost 4 bases and 3 bases, there was a span of 16 bases. There are 15 residues in the CDR3. Germline loops: CDR1 SGDLS, CDR2 YYNGEE. CDR3 DNA sequence: TGTGCCAGCAGCCCCTCGGGACTCAACAAAGAGACCCAGTACTTC. Protein sequence: CASSPSGLNKETQYF.

The chain has TRBV18 and TRBJ2-1; no firm D call. The V and J ends lost 2 bases and 0 bases respectively, with 8 bases between them. The CDR3 has 15 residues. Germline CDR1 and CDR2: KGHSH and LQKENI. CDR3 sequence (DNA): TGTGCCAGCTCACCAGAACAGAGCTCCTACAATGAGCAGTTCTTC. The encoded protein is CASSPEQSSYNEQFF.

The chain recombines TRBV28 with TRBJ1-2, with a possible D match to TRBD1 (5 bases). CDR1 is MDHEN, CDR2 SYDVKM, per germline. The germline V and J ends were trimmed by 3 bases and 7 bases, with 15 bases remaining between them. The CDR3 totals 14 residues. CDR3 amino acids: CASSFQGAQGGYTF. The CDR3 nucleotides read TGTGCCAGCAGTTTTCAAGGGGCGCAGGGTGGCTACACCTTC.

This rearrangement joins TRBV21-1 to TRBJ2-7; the table's D gene call, TRBD2, was not cross checked with the DNA. TRBV21-1 is shown as a pseudogene. The CDR3 is 12 amino acids. Here the CDR3 reads CASREGSYEQYF. CDR3 sequence (DNA): TGTGCCAGCAGGGAGGGCTCCTACGAGCAGTACTTC.

This chain uses TRBV9 with TRBJ2-5, with D unresolved. Trimming took 1 base from V and 5 from J, leaving 9 bases between them. This CDR3 contains 13 residues. CDR1 and CDR2 (germline): SGDLS, YYNGEE. The CDR3 DNA reads as TGTGCCAGCAGCGTAAGCCCCCCGGAGACCCAGTACTTC. It translates to CASSVSPPETQYF.

The genes are TRBV7-3 and TRBJ1-5, with 7 bases fitting TRBD1. This CDR3 region has 12 residues. J was trimmed by 9 bases and V by 5 bases; bases with no gene match: 4. Germline V gene lookup returns CDR1 SGHTA and CDR2 FQGTGA. In DNA, the CDR3 is TGTGCCAGCAGCCTCAGACAGGGGCCCCAGCATTTT. It is translated as CASSLRQGPQHF.

V usage is TRBV4-1 and J usage is TRBJ2-7, with 8 nucleotides matching TRBD1. CDR1 and CDR2 from the germline V gene are MGHRA and YSYEKL. Losses at the gene ends were 1 base for V and 4 bases for J; bases not matched to a gene: 9. The CDR3 has 16 amino acids. The CDR3 loop reads CASSQVEGQGAYEQYF. The CDR3 DNA follows: TGCGCCAGCAGCCAAGTGGAGGGTCAGGGGGCTTACGAGCAGTACTTC.

This clone appeared a few times. The chain has TRBV6-1 and TRBJ1-5; no clear D gene. Trimming left V 2 bases short and J 5 bases short, with 13 bases between. Germline V lookup: CDR1 MNHNS, CDR2 SASEGT. The CDR3 consists of 15 residues. The chain's CDR3 is CASSEFIGGDQPQHF. CDR3 DNA: TGTGCCAGCAGTGAATTCATAGGTGGAGATCAGCCCCAGCATTTT.

V usage is TRBV15 and J usage is TRBJ2-3; 16 bases map to TRBD2. V lost 0 bases, J lost 5 bases, and 5 bases stayed unmatched. The CDR3 has 18 amino acids. CDR1 and CDR2 from the germline V gene are LNHNV and YYDKDF (reference sequence). CDR3 sequence reads: CATSRDLGTSGRVDTQYF. As DNA, the CDR3 is TGTGCCACCAGCAGAGACCTTGGGACTAGCGGGAGGGTAGATACGCAGTATTTT.

This clone was found once. The chain has TRBV10-3 and TRBJ1-1; D remains ambiguous. The germline CDR1 and CDR2 sequences are ENHRY and SYGVKD. Deletions cut 6 bases from V and 1 base from J, with 18 bases between. The length of the CDR3 is 16 residues. This CDR3 reads CAISASSQTQNTEAFF. Here the CDR3 DNA reads TGTGCCATCAGCGCCAGCTCCCAGACTCAGAACACTGAAGCTTTCTTT.

The rearrangement links TRBV13 to TRBJ1-1, with TRBD1 matching over 7 bases. There are 14 residues in the CDR3. Germline lookup yields CDR1 PRHDT and CDR2 FYEKMQ (reference sequence). Trimming cost V 4 bases and J 5 bases; bases outside gene matches: 7. Here the CDR3 reads CASSSIQQGTEAFF. The CDR3 bases are TGTGCCAGCAGCTCCATCCAACAGGGGACTGAAGCTTTCTTT.

CDR3 residues: CASRLKDSHGYTF. The CDR3 DNA is TGTGCCAGCAGGCTTAAGGACTCCCATGGCTACACCTTC. V is TRBV28 and J is TRBJ1-2; D gene ambiguous. CDR1 is MDHEN and CDR2 is SYDVKM in the germline V gene. Between the trimmed V and J ends, which lost 6 bases and 6 bases, there was a span of 14 bases. The CDR3 consists of 13 residues.

The gene calls are TRBV19 and TRBJ2-3, with 8 bases aligning to TRBD1. The germline V gene encodes CDR1 LNHDA and CDR2 SQIVND (reference sequence). This CDR3 region has 14 residues. The V segment lost 3 bases and the J segment 8 bases; nucleotides outside the gene matches: 7. CDR3 nucleotide sequence: TGTGCCAGTAGTATTTCAGGGGGCTGGGTTACGCAGTATTTT. Translation: CASSISGGWVTQYF.

This chain links TRBV29-1 with TRBJ2-6; D uncertain. This CDR3 is built from 13 residues. Deletions cut 3 bases from V and 1 base from J, with 4 bases between. Germline values: CDR1 SQVTM, CDR2 ANQGSEA. The CDR3 coding sequence is TGCAGCGTTGACGGGTCTGGGGCCAACGTCCTGACTTTC. Translated, it gives CSVDGSGANVLTF.

The chain links TRBV7-9 to TRBJ1-2; D remains unclear. V shed 1 base and J shed 0 bases, with 3 bases lying between them. The CDR3 runs to 13 residues. Germline lookup yields CDR1 SEHNR and CDR2 FQNEAQ (reference sequence). The CDR3 nucleotides read TGTGCCAGCAGCTTAGAGCCTAACTATGGCTACACCTTC. Translation gives CASSLEPNYGYTF.

The genes are TRBV5-1 and TRBJ1-2; no definite D call. The V end was cut by 4 bases, the J end by 2 bases, with 18 bases between. CDR1 and CDR2 from the germline V gene are SGHRS and YFSETQ. This CDR3 spans 16 amino acids. DNA of the CDR3: TGCGCCAGCAGCCCCGACTCGGCCATGATAAACTATGGCTACACCTTC. It codes for CASSPDSAMINYGYTF.